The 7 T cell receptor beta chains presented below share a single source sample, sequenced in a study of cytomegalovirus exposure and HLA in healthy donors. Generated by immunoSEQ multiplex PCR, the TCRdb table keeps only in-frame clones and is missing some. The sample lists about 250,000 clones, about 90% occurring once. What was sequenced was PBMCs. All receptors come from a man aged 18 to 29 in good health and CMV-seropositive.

CDR3 amino acids: CASSDSWGTQYF. DNA of the CDR3: TGTGCCAGCAGTGACTCGTGGGGGACCCAGTACTTC. V and J are TRBV2 and TRBJ2-5; no clear D. This CDR3 is 12 amino acids long. CDR1 SNHLY and CDR2 FYNNEI come from the germline V gene. Trimming removed 3 bases from V and 7 bases from J, with 9 bases in between.

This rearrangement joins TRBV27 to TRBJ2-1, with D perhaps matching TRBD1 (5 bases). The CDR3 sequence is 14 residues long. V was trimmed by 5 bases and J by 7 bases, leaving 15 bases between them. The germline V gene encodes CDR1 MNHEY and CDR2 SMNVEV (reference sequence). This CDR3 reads CASSLRIAGNEQFF. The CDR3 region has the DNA TGTGCCAGCAGTCTGCGGATAGCAGGGAATGAGCAGTTCTTC.

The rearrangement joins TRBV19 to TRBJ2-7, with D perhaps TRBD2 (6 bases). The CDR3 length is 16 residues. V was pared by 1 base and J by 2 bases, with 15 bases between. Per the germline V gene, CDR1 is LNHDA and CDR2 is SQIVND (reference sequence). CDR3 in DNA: TGTGCCAGTAGTATAGGGGGAGGCGGCGTAGCCTACGAGCAGTACTTC. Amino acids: CASSIGGGGVAYEQYF.

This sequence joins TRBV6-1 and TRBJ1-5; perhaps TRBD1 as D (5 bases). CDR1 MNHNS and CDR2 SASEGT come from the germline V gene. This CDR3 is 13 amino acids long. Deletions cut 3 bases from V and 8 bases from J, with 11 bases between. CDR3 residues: CASSDGGQEPQHF. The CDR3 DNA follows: TGTGCCAGCAGTGACGGGGGTCAAGAGCCCCAGCATTTT.

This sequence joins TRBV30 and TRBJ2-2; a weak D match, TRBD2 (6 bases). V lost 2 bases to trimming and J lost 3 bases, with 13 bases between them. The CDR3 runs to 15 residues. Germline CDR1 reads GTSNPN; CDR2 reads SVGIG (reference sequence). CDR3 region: CAWSFGGTDTGELFF. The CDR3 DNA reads TGTGCCTGGAGTTTTGGCGGGACCGACACCGGGGAGCTGTTTTTT.

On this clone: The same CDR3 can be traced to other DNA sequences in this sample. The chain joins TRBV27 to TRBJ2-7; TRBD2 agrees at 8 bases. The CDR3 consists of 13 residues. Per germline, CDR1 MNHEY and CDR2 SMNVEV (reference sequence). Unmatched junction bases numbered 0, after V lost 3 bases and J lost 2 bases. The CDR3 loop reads CASSLRGAYEQYF. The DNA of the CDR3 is TGTGCCAGCAGTTTGCGGGGGGCCTACGAGCAGTACTTC.

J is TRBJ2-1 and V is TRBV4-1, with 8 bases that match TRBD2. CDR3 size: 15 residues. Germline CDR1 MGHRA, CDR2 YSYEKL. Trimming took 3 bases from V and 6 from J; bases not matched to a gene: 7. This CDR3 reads CASSHAGGTGNEQFF. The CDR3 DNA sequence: TGCGCCAGCAGCCATGCGGGAGGAACGGGCAATGAGCAGTTCTTC.